This T cell receptor (beta chain) was identified in a study of beta chain features in type 1 diabetes. Study details: Sorted cells from all samples, numbering 107,917,701, were examined.

Germline-derived CDR1 and CDR2 are SGHKS and YYEKEE (reference sequence). Trimming removed 0 bases from V and 2 bases from J, with 15 bases in between. This CDR3 has 16 residues. General study points: Type 1 diabetes patients had VDJ junctions that carried fewer insertions and more deletions.

This clone was counted a few times. Its specificity is not known. Isolated RNA was reverse transcribed in full, so expressed TCRB transcripts were sequenced. Profiled with immunoSEQ multiplex PCR; TCRdb holds only in-frame clones, not every one. The table records 900,000 or so clones, 15% to 20% of them present only once. This TCR came from a young woman in good health. The sample taken for sequencing was naive CD4+ T cells from blood. The V and J genes are TRBV5-5 and TRBJ2-7; weak D call: TRBD2 (7 bases). The DNA for the CDR3 is TGTGCCAGCAGCTTGGACGGGGGGACAACTACCTACGAGCAGTACTTC. It is translated as CASSLDGGTTTYEQYF. Variable domain in full (rest from reference TRBV5-5 and TRBJ2-7): DAGVTQSPTHLIKTRGQQVTLRCSPISGHKSVSWYQQVLGQGPQFIFQYYEKEERGRGNFPDRFSARQFPNYSSELNVNALLLGDSALYLCASSLDGGTTTYEQYFGPGTRLTVT.